The clone carrying this T cell receptor beta chain has more than one count but fewer than ten. Assay: immunoSEQ multiplex PCR; the TCRdb copy retains only in-frame clones and omits some. This sample has about 2,700 clones; 40% to 55% occur once, and the top ten carry approximately 5.5%. This record comes from a study of CXCR4 blockade with PD-1 therapy in pancreatic cancer. The V end was cut by 4 bases, the J end by 5 bases, with 11 bases between. Germline CDR1 MNHGY, CDR2 SAAAGT. This CDR3 has 13 residues. The receptor was isolated from a human donor with pancreatic ductal adenocarcinoma. The V call is TRBV6-8, the J call TRBJ2-5; D gene uncertain. Sequencing was done on a sample of tumor tissue. CDR3 in amino acids: CASSSAAPETQYF. CDR3 sequence (DNA): TGTGCCAGCAGTTCCGCCGCCCCGGAGACCCAGTACTTC.